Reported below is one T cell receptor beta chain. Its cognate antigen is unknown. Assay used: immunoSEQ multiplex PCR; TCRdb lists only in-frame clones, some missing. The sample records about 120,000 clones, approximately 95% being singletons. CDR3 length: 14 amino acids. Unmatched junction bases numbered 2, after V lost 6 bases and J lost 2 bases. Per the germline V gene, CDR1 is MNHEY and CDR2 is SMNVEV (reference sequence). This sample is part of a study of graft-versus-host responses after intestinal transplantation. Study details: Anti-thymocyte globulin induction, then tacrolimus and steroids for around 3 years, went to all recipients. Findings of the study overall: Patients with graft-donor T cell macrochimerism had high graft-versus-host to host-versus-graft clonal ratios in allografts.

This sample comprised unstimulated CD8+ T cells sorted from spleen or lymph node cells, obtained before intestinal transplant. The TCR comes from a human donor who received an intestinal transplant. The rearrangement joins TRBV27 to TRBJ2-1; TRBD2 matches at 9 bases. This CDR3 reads CASRSGGTYNEQFF. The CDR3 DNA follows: TGTGCCAGCAGAAGCGGGGGGACCTACAATGAGCAGTTCTTC.